This TCR beta chain was captured in a study of blood T cell repertoires in COVID-19. About the research overall: Acute-phase and convalescent COVID-19 samples originated in the United States, Italy and Spain. PBMCs, B-cell-depleted T cells, or T cells provided the cDNA or gDNA that made up the material.

Germline V gene sequence: CDR1 MNHEY, CDR2 SMNVEV (reference sequence). This CDR3 has 13 amino acids. Between the trimmed V and J ends, which lost 2 bases and 6 bases, there was a span of 10 bases. Authors' data handling: Estimates of nucleated cell counts were drawn from the amplification of reference gene primers. TCRdb's copy holds only in-frame clones and misses some; the assay was immunoSEQ multiplex PCR. Clonal size and the V and J genes are those of that table, whereas D and trimming came from the DNA. The table shows about 68,000 clones, with 75% to 85% occurring only once. This chain uses TRBV27 with TRBJ1-1; D is uncertain. Sequencing was performed on peripheral blood. The receptor was isolated from a man in his forties or fifties with acute or convalescent COVID-19. The CDR3 is CASSLAGGSEAFF. The CDR3 nucleotides read TGTGCCAGCAGTTTAGCGGGAGGGTCTGAAGCTTTCTTT.